This TCR beta chain was captured by sequencing in a study of Graves' ophthalmopathy and Graves' hyperthyroidism. The CDR3 spans 13 residues. Germline assignment: CDR1 WSHSY and CDR2 SAAADI. With respect to this clonotype: One end of the junction fails to match germline, which may point to a read error.

RNA transcripts provided the template for amplifying TCR beta CDR3 regions. HTBI primers served in a first-round RT-PCR, which a second-round multiplex PCR followed. TCRdb fed the multiplex PCR reads into MiXCR, producing one record per CDR3 protein. In the table there are around 1,200,000 distinct CDR3 sequences, roughly two fifths of which are singletons. The TCR originated in an adult man with Graves' hyperthyroidism. Material for sequencing was peripheral blood or thyroid tissue (not recorded which). V gene TRBV10-2 combines with J gene TRBJ2-7; 7 bases line up with TRBD1. The CDR3 bases are TGTGCCAGCAACCGAAGACAGGGATGGGAGCAGTACTTC. It specifies CASNRRQGWEQYF.